Listed below are T cell receptor beta chains from one sample, sequenced in a study of tumor-infiltrating lymphocytes in primary liver carcinoma. TCRdb redid the calling of the multiplex PCR reads with MiXCR, one entry per CDR3 protein. Altogether roughly 200,000 distinct CDR3 sequences are present, 85% being singletons, with the ten largest covering over 15%. What was sequenced was tumor tissue from primary liver carcinoma. These receptor sequences come from a man aged 35 to 55 with primary liver carcinoma and hepatitis B virus infection. CDR3s include the opening cysteine and the closing phenylalanine or tryptophan. The order of the fields is J gene, CDR3 length, V gene, CDR3 protein.

j_gene: TRBJ2-3
len: 15
v_gene: TRBV5-1
CDR3aa: CASNLAPEDTDTQYF

j_gene: TRBJ2-7
len: 15
v_gene: TRBV11-2
CDR3aa: CASNSGRLYGHEQYF

j_gene: TRBJ2-4
len: 17
v_gene: TRBV11-1
CDR3aa: CVSSSPGTSGTKNAQYF

j_gene: TRBJ1-1
len: 13
v_gene: TRBV12-3/TRBV12-4
CDR3aa: CASSFSGDAEAFF

j_gene: TRBJ2-3
len: 19
v_gene: TRBV11-1
CDR3aa: CASSSGGSSVGSRTDTRYF

j_gene: TRBJ2-2
len: 16
v_gene: TRBV12-3/TRBV12-4
CDR3aa: CTNGSGQGRAVGELFF

j_gene: TRBJ2-3
len: 12
v_gene: TRBV11-3
CDR3aa: CVSSFNEDTQYF

j_gene: TRBJ2-5
len: 12
v_gene: TRBV24-1
CDR3aa: CATCDLIGTQYF

j_gene: TRBJ1-1
len: 13
v_gene: TRBV6-2/TRBV6-3
CDR3aa: CASTYSLNTEAFF

j_gene: TRBJ2-7
len: 16
v_gene: TRBV11-2
CDR3aa: CTSSPDIGMGSYEQYF

j_gene: TRBJ2-7
len: 12
v_gene: TRBV28
CDR3aa: CASRPLHAEQHF

j_gene: TRBJ2-1
len: 16
v_gene: TRBV11-3
CDR3aa: CASNLATGADYNEQFF

j_gene: TRBJ1-3
len: 14
v_gene: TRBV28
CDR3aa: CPSSPEQAGDTIYF

j_gene: TRBJ2-1
len: 13
v_gene: TRBV12-3/TRBV12-4
CDR3aa: CAGSFDEDNEQFF

j_gene: TRBJ2-3
len: 14
v_gene: TRBV5-4
CDR3aa: CTSSLTGDLHTQYF

j_gene: TRBJ2-1
len: 14
v_gene: TRBV28
CDR3aa: CASSSPRGEDEQFF

j_gene: TRBJ2-7
len: 15
v_gene: TRBV11-1
CDR3aa: CASSSSRYSSYGQYF

j_gene: TRBJ2-5
len: 12
v_gene: TRBV11-1
CDR3aa: CARSQLGETQYF

j_gene: TRBJ2-4
len: 17
v_gene: TRBV11-1
CDR3aa: CASSFHGTIGIKNIQYF

j_gene: TRBJ1-1
len: 12
v_gene: TRBV29-1
CDR3aa: CSVRWGETEDLF